The next 5 T cell receptor beta chains were all read from a single sample in a study of CD8 T cells in ankylosing spondylitis. These receptors are not linked to any known antigen. TCRdb re-derived calls from the 5' RACE reads in MiXCR, one entry per CDR3 protein. Of about 800,000 distinct CDR3 sequences detected, 12% appear once; the ten largest clones hold just over 0.5%. Broader study findings: Seemingly characteristic of ankylosing spondylitis blood was a TCR beta motif consisting of eight highly homologous variants.

Input material: blood, either unsorted or a sorted T cell fraction (not recorded which). The receptors originated from a male donor with ankylosing spondylitis.

The gene calls are TRBV27 and TRBJ2-2; 14 nucleotides line up with TRBD2. J lost 4 bases, V lost 5 bases, and 6 bases had no gene match. The CDR3 is 17 residues long. Germline loops: CDR1 MNHEY, CDR2 SMNVEV (reference sequence). The CDR3 loop is CASSPGTSGGFTGELFF. The CDR3 DNA reads as TGTGCCAGCAGTCCAGGGACTAGCGGGGGATTCACCGGGGAGCTGTTTTTT.

This clonotype has only a few counts. J is TRBJ2-1 and V is TRBV6-5; 8 bases fit TRBD1. The V segment lost 6 bases and the J segment 14 bases; nucleotides outside the gene matches: 9. The germline gives CDR1 MNHEY, CDR2 SVGAGI. This CDR3 has 12 amino acids. The CDR3: CASSEQGASEFF. The CDR3 DNA reads TGTGCCAGCAGCGAGCAGGGGGCTTCGGAGTTCTTC.

At least ten counts were recorded for this clonotype. This sequence joins TRBV7-2 and TRBJ2-2; no firm D call. The CDR3 is 16 residues long. V lost 2 bases to trimming and J lost 1 base, with 11 bases between them. The germline V gene has CDR1 SGHTA and CDR2 FQGNSA. The CDR3 region has the DNA TGTGCCAGCAGCTTATCCTTCACACTGAACACCGGGGAGCTGTTTTTT. Amino acids: CASSLSFTLNTGELFF.

In its sample, this clonotype was seen a few times. The J gene is TRBJ1-2, the V gene TRBV6-5; 7 bases match TRBD1. CDR3 length: 15 amino acids. Germline values: CDR1 MNHEY, CDR2 SVGAGI. V lost 1 base, J lost 3 bases, and 5 bases stayed unmatched. For the CDR3, the DNA is TGTGCCAGCAGTTACTTGACAGGGCTGGACTATGGCTACACCTTC. It codes for CASSYLTGLDYGYTF.

This chain connects TRBV6-1 to TRBJ2-7; D is uncertain. V lost 6 bases, J lost 6 bases, and 12 bases lay in between. This CDR3 comprises 12 residues. The germline CDR1 and CDR2 sequences are MNHNS and SASEGT. CDR3 sequence (DNA): TGTGCCAGCAGCCGAATAATCAGCGAGCAGTACTTC. Protein product: CASSRIISEQYF.